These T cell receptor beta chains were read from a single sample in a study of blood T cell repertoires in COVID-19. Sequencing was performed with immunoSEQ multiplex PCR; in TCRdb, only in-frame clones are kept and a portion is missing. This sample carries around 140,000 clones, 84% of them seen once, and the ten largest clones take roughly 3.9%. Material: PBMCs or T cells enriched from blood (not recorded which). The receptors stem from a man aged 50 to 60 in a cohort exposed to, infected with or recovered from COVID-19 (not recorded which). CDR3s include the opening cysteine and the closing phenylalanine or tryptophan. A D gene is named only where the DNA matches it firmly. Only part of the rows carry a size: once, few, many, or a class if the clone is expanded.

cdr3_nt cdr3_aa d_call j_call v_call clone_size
TGTGCCATCAGTGAACCGGGACAGCCTACAGATACGCAGTATTTT CAISEPGQPTDTQYF TRBD1 TRBJ2-3 TRBV10-3 NA
TGTGCCAGCAGCTATCTGAACAGAGAGCAGTACTTC CASSYLNREQYF NA TRBJ2-7 TRBV7-2 few
TGCGCCAGCAGAATAACGGGACAGGGAGCGTTCAGGGATGTTAACTATGGCTACACCTTC CASRITGQGAFRDVNYGYTF TRBD1 TRBJ1-2 TRBV5-1 NA
TGTGCCAGCAGCCCGATTACCTACCATTACACAGATACGCAGTATTTT CASSPITYHYTDTQYF NA TRBJ2-3 TRBV7-9 once
TGTGCCAGCAGTTATGGGGACAGCTACACCTTC CASSYGDSYTF NA TRBJ1-2 TRBV6-5 NA
TGTGCCAGCAGTTCGGGGGGCAGAGGTATCAATGAGCAGTTCTTC CASSSGGRGINEQFF NA TRBJ2-1 TRBV9 once
TGTGCCACCAGTGACTCACGACAGTTATATGGCTACACCTTC CATSDSRQLYGYTF NA TRBJ1-2 TRBV24-1 NA
TGTGCCAGTAGTGATCAGGGATACAATGAGCAGTTCTTC CASSDQGYNEQFF NA TRBJ2-1 TRBV19 NA
TGTGCCAGCAGTGAGACAGGGGACTATGGCTACACCTTC CASSETGDYGYTF TRBD1 TRBJ1-2 TRBV2 NA
TGCGCCAGCAACCCCGGGACAGGGTCCCCCCCTGGAAACACCATATATTTT CASNPGTGSPPGNTIYF TRBD1 TRBJ1-3 TRBV10-1 NA
TGTGCCACCAGTGAGTCAGGTATTTCTTTCTACACCTTC CATSESGISFYTF NA TRBJ1-2 TRBV24-1 NA
TGTGCCAGCATCAGACTAGCTAGGAACACAGATACGCAGTATTTT CASIRLARNTDTQYF TRBD2 TRBJ2-3 TRBV6-5 NA
TGCAGCGGCAAACAGGTGGGTGGCTACACCTTC CSGKQVGGYTF NA TRBJ1-2 TRBV29-1 NA
TGTGCCTGGACCCGGACAGGGTTATCCTATGGCTACACCTTC CAWTRTGLSYGYTF TRBD1 TRBJ1-2 TRBV30 NA
TGTGCCAGCAGTGCCCAGGAGGGAGTCTATGGCTACACCTTC CASSAQEGVYGYTF NA TRBJ1-2 TRBV2 few
TGCGCCAGCAGCCAACGGAACAGCTACAATGAGCAGTTCTTC CASSQRNSYNEQFF NA TRBJ2-1 TRBV4-1 NA
TGTGCCTGGAGTAATCCCGGACAGGTTGAAGCTTTCTTT CAWSNPGQVEAFF TRBD1 TRBJ1-1 TRBV30 few
TGTGCCAGCAGTTACTCCAGGACAGAGGGCGAGCAGTACTTC CASSYSRTEGEQYF NA TRBJ2-7 TRBV6-6 NA
TGTGCCAGCGACCGTTTACCGGGGTACGAGCAGTACTTC CASDRLPGYEQYF NA TRBJ2-7 TRBV2 few
TGTGCCAGCAGCGTAGGGAACGGACAACTGGAAAAACTGTTTTTT CASSVGNGQLEKLFF NA TRBJ1-4 TRBV9 NA
TGTGCCAGCGCAGACACTCGTCTCGGGCAGTACTTC CASADTRLGQYF NA TRBJ2-7 TRBV28 few
TGCGCCAGCAGCTTGGCAGGGGCCTACAATGAGCAGTTCTTC CASSLAGAYNEQFF NA TRBJ2-1 TRBV5-1 NA
TGTGCCAGCAGCCACTCCGGGACAGGGGGCCGGCAGTACTTC CASSHSGTGGRQYF TRBD1 TRBJ2-7 TRBV6-2/TRBV6-3 NA
TGTGCCAGCAGTGAGATGACAGAGCAGTACTTC CASSEMTEQYF NA TRBJ2-7 TRBV2 NA
TGCGCCAGCAGCCATTCTCTAGCGGGGGGGCCTGACGGGGAGCTGTTTTTT CASSHSLAGGPDGELFF TRBD2 TRBJ2-2 TRBV4-3 NA
TGTGCCAGCTCACCACAGGGGGCGCAGGATGGCTACACCTTC CASSPQGAQDGYTF TRBD1 TRBJ1-2 TRBV18 once
TGTGCCAGTAGTATAGCCAGGGGCGGCGGGGAGCTGTTTTTT CASSIARGGGELFF NA TRBJ2-2 TRBV19 NA
TGTGCCAGCAGAGTTACCCAAGCGGGATACGGCGAGCAGTACTTC CASRVTQAGYGEQYF TRBD2 TRBJ2-7 TRBV6-5 NA
TGTGCCAGCAGCTTCCCAGGGGACACTGAAGCTTTCTTT CASSFPGDTEAFF NA TRBJ1-1 TRBV7-2 NA
TGTGCCAGCAGTCAACGGACAGGGTCACAGTACTTC CASSQRTGSQYF TRBD1 TRBJ2-7 TRBV2 NA
TGTGCCAGCTCACCACAGCCGAACACTGAAGCTTTCTTT CASSPQPNTEAFF NA TRBJ1-1 TRBV18 NA
TGTGCCAGCAGCGTAAGTAGCGGGAGTGGTAGCGAGCAGTACTTC CASSVSSGSGSEQYF TRBD2 TRBJ2-7 TRBV9 NA
TGCGCCAAACATTGCCCCCGGGACAGACTCTATGGCTACACCTTC CAKHCPRDRLYGYTF TRBD1 TRBJ1-2 TRBV10-1 NA
TGCAGCGTAGGAGGAGATTGGGGCTACACCTTC CSVGGDWGYTF NA TRBJ1-2 TRBV29-1 NA
TGTGCCAGCAGCCCAGGGGTTAGCACAGATACGCAGTATTTT CASSPGVSTDTQYF NA TRBJ2-3 TRBV7-8 NA
TGTGCCATCAGCGCTTTTAGGGGGGGCATGAACACTGAAGCTTTCTTT CAISAFRGGMNTEAFF NA TRBJ1-1 TRBV10-3 NA
TGTGCCAGTTCCCTAGCGGGAGGGTTCGATGAGCAGTTCTTC CASSLAGGFDEQFF TRBD2 TRBJ2-1 TRBV19 NA
TGTGCCAGTAGTATACCCTGGACGGGGGGCTCCGGAAACACCATATATTTT CASSIPWTGGSGNTIYF NA TRBJ1-3 TRBV19 once
TGTGCCAGCAGCTTAGGTCCGGGATCGGATGGCTACACCTTC CASSLGPGSDGYTF NA TRBJ1-2 TRBV7-2 NA